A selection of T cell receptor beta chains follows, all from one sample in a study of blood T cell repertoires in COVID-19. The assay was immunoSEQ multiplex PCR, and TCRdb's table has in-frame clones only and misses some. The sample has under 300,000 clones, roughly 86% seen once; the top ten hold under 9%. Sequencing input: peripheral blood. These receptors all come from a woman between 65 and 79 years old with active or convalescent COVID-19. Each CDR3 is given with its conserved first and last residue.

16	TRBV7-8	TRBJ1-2	CASSEDPTGRGYGYTF
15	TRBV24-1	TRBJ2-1	CATRPDGGTYNEQFF
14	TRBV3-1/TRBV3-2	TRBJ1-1	CASSQVTQNTEAFF
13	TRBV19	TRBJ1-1	CASSLSGNTEAFF
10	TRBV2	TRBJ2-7	CASSAYEQYF
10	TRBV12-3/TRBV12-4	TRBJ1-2	CASSHAGGSF
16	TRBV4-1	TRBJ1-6	CASSNIANGDNSPLHF
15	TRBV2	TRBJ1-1	CASSEEGMTATEAFF
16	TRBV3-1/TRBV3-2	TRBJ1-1	CASSRTGTGGGTEAFF
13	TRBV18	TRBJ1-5	CASSPGQGWPQHF
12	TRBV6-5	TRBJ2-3	CASRGLADTQYF
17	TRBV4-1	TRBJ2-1	CASSLQDTVSVYNEQFF
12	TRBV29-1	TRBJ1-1	CSVRQIPDEAFF
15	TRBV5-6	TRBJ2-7	CASSLLLAGRGEQYF
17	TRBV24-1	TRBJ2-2	CATSVRAGSIDTGELFF
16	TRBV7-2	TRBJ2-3	CASRQTSGGNTDTQYF
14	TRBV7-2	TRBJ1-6	CASSLVADNSPLHF
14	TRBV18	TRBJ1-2	CASTPRDRGFGYTF
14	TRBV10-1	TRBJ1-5	CASSEGTGHQPQHF
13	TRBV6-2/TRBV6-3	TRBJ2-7	CASSLTRPYEQYF
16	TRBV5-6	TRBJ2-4	CASSLEFGLAKNIQYF
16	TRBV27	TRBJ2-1	CASSSHPRGGYNEQFF
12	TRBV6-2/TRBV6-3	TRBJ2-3	CASTPEGGTQYF
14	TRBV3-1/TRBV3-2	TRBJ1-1	CASSLQRGNTEAFF
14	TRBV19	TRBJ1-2	CASSTRQGSYGYTF
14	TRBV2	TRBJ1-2	CASTLDSVPYGYTF
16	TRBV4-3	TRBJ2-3	CASSQAVSGGADTQYF
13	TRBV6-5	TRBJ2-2	CASTRREGGELFF
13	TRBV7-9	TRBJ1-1	CASSPRMEGMAFF
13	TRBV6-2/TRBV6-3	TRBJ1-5	CASSTSSNQPQHF
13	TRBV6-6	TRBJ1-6	CASSYVGDSPLHF